These T cell receptor beta chains were read from a single sample in a study of neurological immune-mediated disorders. TCRdb analysed the 5' RACE reads with MiXCR anew, one entry per CDR3 protein. The table lists around 50,000 distinct CDR3 sequences, 3% to 4.5% of them singletons. Sequencing was carried out using PBMCs. These TCRs come from a woman aged 30 to 39 with multiple sclerosis. Both conserved end residues are part of each CDR3. D genes are given only for firm matches. Size is omitted from some rows. Given values are once, few, many or a class for expanded clones.

. TRBJ2-7 TRBV4-2 many CASSPPDRAYEQYF TGTGCCAGCAGCCCACCGGACAGAGCCTACGAGCAGTACTTC
. TRBJ2-3 TRBV28 many CASSLNPGIGNPDTQYF TGTGCCAGCAGTTTAAATCCCGGCATAGGGAACCCAGATACGCAGTATTTT
. TRBJ2-3 TRBV6-5 many CASSYPGSTDTQYF TGTGCCAGCAGTTACCCCGGTAGCACAGATACGCAGTATTTT
. TRBJ1-2 TRBV7-9 many CASSLVTESSGYTF TGTGCCAGCAGCTTAGTAACGGAGTCAAGCGGCTACACCTTC
TRBD2 TRBJ2-1 TRBV5-1 many CASSSTSSPYNEQFF TGCGCCAGCAGTTCGACTAGCAGCCCTTACAATGAGCAGTTCTTC
. TRBJ1-1 TRBV3-1 many CASSSNPGDTEAFF TGTGCCAGCAGCTCGAACCCCGGGGACACTGAAGCTTTCTTT
TRBD1 TRBJ2-7 TRBV28 many CASSPSGQGGYEQYF TGTGCCAGCAGTCCTTCAGGACAGGGTGGTTACGAGCAGTACTTC
. TRBJ2-5 TRBV5-1 many CASSGSTGRAETQYF TGCGCCAGCAGCGGGTCGACAGGGAGGGCAGAGACCCAGTACTTC
. TRBJ1-5 TRBV6-6 many CASSEGGGFNQPQHF TGTGCCAGCAGTGAAGGAGGGGGGTTCAATCAGCCCCAGCATTTT
. TRBJ1-2 TRBV7-2 . CASSLGSGANYGYTF TGTGCCAGCAGCTTAGGGTCAGGAGCTAACTATGGCTACACCTTC
. TRBJ1-5 TRBV20-1 few CSARREGTQPQNF TGCAGTGCTAGGAGGGAGGGAACTCAGCCCCAGAATTTT
. TRBJ1-2 TRBV20-1 many CSARSRRGTKGYTF TGCAGTGCTAGATCCAGAAGGGGAACTAAGGGCTACACCTTC
. TRBJ1-1 TRBV5-1 many CASSVGDGHTEAFF TGCGCCAGCAGCGTAGGAGACGGCCACACTGAAGCTTTCTTT
. TRBJ2-4 TRBV20-1 many CSAPPGERQNIQYF TGCAGTGCCCCCCCGGGGGAGAGACAAAACATTCAGTACTTC
. TRBJ1-1 TRBV5-6 many CASSPGGGNTEAFF TGTGCCAGCAGCCCCGGCGGCGGGAACACTGAAGCTTTCTTT